These 22 T cell receptor beta chains originate from one sample sequenced in a study of metastatic and nonmetastatic thyroid tumors. Patients underwent thyroid surgery, and none had received any treatment before it. TCRdb reanalyzed the PCR reads with MiXCR. The sample includes roughly 20,000 clones, roughly a quarter of them seen just once. The material sequenced was blood. These TCRs come from a female donor with papillary thyroid cancer or a benign thyroid nodule (not recorded which). Some clones in this sample may be carry-over from other donors' samples.

In regard to this clone: A read error may account for a junction end that differs from germline. This sequence joins TRBV6-1 and TRBJ1-2, with a possible D match to TRBD1 (5 bases). The CDR3 runs 13 residues. Germline CDR1 is MNHNS and CDR2 is SASEGT. Written as DNA, the CDR3 is TGTGCCAGCAGTACGCCGGGACCCTTAAACATCTTATTC. Translation gives CASSTPGPLNILF.

This clone has a count of ten or more. V is TRBV14 and J is TRBJ2-3; no reliable D call. Trimming stripped 1 base from V and 3 bases from J, with 8 bases between. The CDR3 is 14 residues long. CDR1 is SGHDN and CDR2 is FVKESK in the germline V gene. CDR3 loop: CASSQALGTDTQYF. The CDR3 nucleotides are TGTGCCAGCAGCCAAGCGCTGGGTACAGATACGCAGTATTTT.

This clone has a single count. One end of the junction varies from germline; a read error may be responsible. The chain couples TRBV20-1 to TRBJ2-7; 7 nucleotides agree with TRBD2. Germline V gene sequence: CDR1 DFQATT, CDR2 SNEGSKA (reference sequence). There are 15 residues in the CDR3. CDR3 in DNA: TGCAGTGCTAGAGATTGGGAGCGGGGCGCCTACGAGCATTGCTTC. Its protein is CSARDWERGAYEHCF.

This clone was recorded at least ten times. This sequence joins TRBV3-1 and TRBJ2-1; D is possibly TRBD2 (5 bases). Trimming left V 4 bases short and J 5 bases short, with 12 bases between. The CDR3 spans 14 residues. CDR1 and CDR2 from the germline V gene are LGHDT and YNNKEL (reference sequence). The CDR3 spells CASSRPGSDNEQFF. As DNA, the CDR3 is TGTGCCAGCAGCCGGCCCGGTAGCGACAATGAGCAGTTCTTC.

This clone showed up many times. This chain connects TRBV11-2 to TRBJ1-3; D perhaps matches TRBD1 (6 bases). Germline V gives CDR1 SGHAT, CDR2 FQNNGV. CDR3 length: 15 residues. The germline V and J ends were trimmed by 5 bases and 4 bases, with 15 bases remaining between them. The CDR3, as DNA: TGTGCCAGCAGCCTTCGGGGGGGGCCGGGAAACACCATATATTTT. Its protein product is CASSLRGGPGNTIYF.

A word on this clone: This same CDR3 is encoded by further DNA sequences in the sample. V gene TRBV20-1 combines with J gene TRBJ1-6; TRBD1 matches at 8 bases. In germline, CDR1 is DFQATT, CDR2 SNEGSKA (reference sequence). The CDR3 totals 15 residues. With V trimmed by 1 base and J by 16 bases, 15 bases remained unmatched. The CDR3 region has the DNA TGCAGTGCTAGAGTGACAGGGGCCGATAATTCGCCTCTCCACTTT. Translated: CSARVTGADNSPLHF.

This clone has only a few counts. The chain has TRBV24-1 and TRBJ1-1; D is possibly TRBD1 (6 bases). The germline gives CDR1 KGHDR, CDR2 SFDVKD. This CDR3 spans 12 amino acids. Trimming took 11 bases from V and 7 from J, leaving 16 bases between them. The CDR3 reads CASSSGTFEAFF. CDR3 bases: TGTGCCAGCAGCTCTGGGACATTTGAAGCTTTCTTT.

This clone was seen at least ten times. The chain uses TRBV7-8 and TRBJ1-1, with 7 nucleotides matching TRBD1. The germline V gene has CDR1 SGHVS and CDR2 FQNEAQ. The CDR3 length is 14 residues. With V trimmed by 1 base and J by 4 bases, 3 bases remained unmatched. The CDR3 bases are TGTGCCAGCAGCTTAGTAGGGGGCGGCACTGAAGCTTTCTTT. Residues: CASSLVGGGTEAFF.

The sample holds many counts of this clone. The chain couples TRBV6-1 to TRBJ2-4, with D hard to call. The germline V gene has CDR1 MNHNS and CDR2 SASEGT. The CDR3 covers 17 residues. Trimming removed 1 base from V and 1 base from J, with 14 bases in between. This chain's CDR3 is CASSEVGRLVAKNIQYF. The CDR3 DNA follows: TGTGCCAGCAGTGAAGTTGGGCGTCTGGTTGCCAAAAACATTCAGTACTTC.

The V call is TRBV7-9, the J call TRBJ2-7, with no clear D. This CDR3 is built from 15 residues. The germline V gene encodes CDR1 SEHNR and CDR2 FQNEAQ (reference sequence). V was pared by 0 bases and J by 0 bases, with 9 bases between. DNA of the CDR3: TGTGCCAGCAGCTTAGCGATCGAGGACTCCTACGAGCAGTACTTC. Its protein product is CASSLAIEDSYEQYF.

This clone was seen a few times. The chain recombines TRBV24-1 with TRBJ2-7; D unresolved. This CDR3 is built from 11 residues. V lost 4 bases, J lost 6 bases, and 6 bases lay in between. Germline lookup yields CDR1 KGHDR and CDR2 SFDVKD. CDR3 nucleotides: TGTGCCACCAGTGACCCGTGCGAGCAGTACTTC. Translation gives CATSDPCEQYF.

This clone is medium-sized (0.01 to 0.1%) by share. The chain is built from TRBV19 and TRBJ2-7; D possibly corresponds to TRBD2 (6 bases). The CDR3 has 15 amino acids. CDR1 is LNHDA and CDR2 is SQIVND in the germline V gene (reference sequence). V dropped 4 bases and J dropped 0 bases, with 13 bases sitting between them. Here the CDR3 reads CASSRGQAGSYEQYF. For the CDR3, the DNA is TGTGCCAGTAGTAGAGGTCAAGCGGGCTCCTACGAGCAGTACTTC.

The CDR3 loop reads CASSEARPSGETQYF. CDR3 bases: TGTGCCAGCAGTGAAGCCCGTCCTTCTGGGGAGACCCAGTACTTC. The chain joins TRBV2 to TRBJ2-5; D remains ambiguous. Germline-derived CDR1 and CDR2 are SNHLY and FYNNEI. V shed 0 bases and J shed 5 bases, with 13 bases lying between them. The CDR3 length is 15 residues.

The gene calls are TRBV30 and TRBJ2-3; D is perhaps TRBD2 (6 bases). The ends were cut back, 3 bases at V and 3 bases at J, with 16 bases in the middle. The CDR3 has 15 residues. Germline assignment: CDR1 GTSNPN and CDR2 SVGIG (reference sequence). Here the CDR3 DNA reads TGTGCCTGGAGCGTATGGGGCGGGACGACAGATACGCAGTATTTT. Its translation is CAWSVWGGTTDTQYF.

The chain combines TRBV11-3 with TRBJ2-7; weak D call: TRBD2 (6 bases). The CDR3 extends over 14 amino acids. The V end was cut by 1 base, the J end by 7 bases, with 14 bases between. CDR1 is SGHNT and CDR2 is YENEEA in the germline V gene. The CDR3 bases are TGTGCCAGCAGCTTAGGTAGCGGAAGACAGGAGCAGTACTTC. Residues: CASSLGSGRQEQYF.

V is TRBV20-1 and J is TRBJ2-2, with D perhaps given as TRBD1 or TRBD2 (5 bases each). Trimming took 4 bases from V and 1 from J, leaving 16 bases between them. The CDR3 has 16 amino acids. Per germline, CDR1 DFQATT and CDR2 SNEGSKA (reference sequence). As DNA, the CDR3 is TGCAGTGCTAAGCCGCCGGGGCGTCAGAACACCGGGGAGCTGTTTTTT. This encodes CSAKPPGRQNTGELFF.

Details on this clone: A read error is possible here, since a much larger clone lies one base away. Other DNA sequences of this sample code for an identical CDR3. The V gene is TRBV5-6, the J gene TRBJ2-7; TRBD1 might be the D (5 bases). This CDR3 is built from 14 residues. V lost 5 bases and J lost 5, with 17 bases in between. Germline V gene data show CDR1 as SGHDT and CDR2 as YYEEEE. The CDR3, as DNA: TGTGCCAGCAGACGATTCCAGGGTAAGCACGAGCAGTACTTC. It translates to CASRRFQGKHEQYF. The entire variable domain, with the rest obtained from reference TRBV5-6 and TRBJ2-7, is as follows: DAGVTQSPTHLIKTRGQQVTLRCSPKSGHDTVSWYQQALGQGPQFIFQYYEEEERQRGNFPDRFSGHQFPNYSSELNVNALLLGDSALYLCASRRFQGKHEQYFGPGTRLTVT.

This clone has more than one count but fewer than ten. Compared with germline, one end of the junction differs, possibly owing to a read error. The CDR3 is CTSSFRVGGEYTQYF. In DNA, the CDR3 is TGTACCAGCAGTTTTCGCGTGGGGGGAGAGTATACGCAGTATTTT. This rearrangement joins TRBV27 to TRBJ2-3; D might be TRBD2 (6 bases). CDR1 and CDR2 from the germline V gene are MNHEY and SMNVEV (reference sequence). CDR3 length equals 15 residues.

This clone came up a few times. The gene calls are TRBV27 and TRBJ2-3; D is possibly TRBD1 or TRBD2 (6 bases each). V was pared by 6 bases and J by 8 bases, with 18 bases between. The CDR3 totals 14 residues. CDR1 MNHEY and CDR2 SMNVEV come from the germline V gene (reference sequence). CDR3 in DNA: TGTGCCAGCAGCCAGGGGCCCGGAGGGGCTACGCAGTATTTT. Residues: CASSQGPGGATQYF.

This clone occurred a few times. The junction and the germline gene differ at one end; a read error may be behind it. This sequence joins TRBV6-1 and TRBJ2-7; 11 bases match TRBD2. The CDR3 is 10 amino acids. CDR1 and CDR2 (germline): MNHNS, SASEGT. CDR3 sequence (DNA): TGTGCCAGCATGACTAGCGGGACTGACTTC. Its protein product is CASMTSGTDF.

A remark on this clone: Relative to the germline gene, one junction end is altered; a read error may explain this. The V call is TRBV20-1, the J call TRBJ1-2, with 7 bases identical to TRBD1. From germline, CDR1 is DFQATT and CDR2 SNEGSKA (reference sequence). The CDR3 runs 14 residues. CDR3 DNA sequence: TGTAGTGCTAGAGACGGACAGGACGACTATGGCTACACCTTC. Translated: CSARDGQDDYGYTF.

This clone was seen repeatedly, ten times or more. The chain carries TRBV20-1 and TRBJ2-3; possible D gene TRBD2, 6 bases. The CDR3 totals 15 residues. V lost 0 bases and J lost 2, with 12 bases in between. Germline V gene sequence: CDR1 DFQATT, CDR2 SNEGSKA (reference sequence). CDR3 sequence (DNA): TGCAGTGCTAGAGACGGAGGGGCCACCACAGATACGCAGTATTTT. Its translation is CSARDGGATTDTQYF.